This entry lists 9 T cell receptor beta chains sequenced from one sample in a study of response to subunit inactivated influenza vaccine (dated by TCRdb to 2017 to 2018). Receptor amplification or capture employed RT-PCR. Sequenced on an Illumina HiSeq 2500. TCRdb passed the public sequencing reads through fastp at Q25 and MiXCR, retaining productive beta sequences. Each CDR3 protein gets just one entry, which takes the most common genes and DNA from the rows behind it. This sample is represented by around 650,000 distinct CDR3 sequences; approximately 14% of them were singletons. Jointly, the top ten make up roughly 11% of the sample. The sample in question was PBMCs from blood, obtained about 11 days after vaccination. These receptors all come from a man over 45 who received an inactivated influenza vaccine. Donor details come from another sample of the same person, matched by shared clones.

This clonotype turned up a few times. The chain joins TRBV10-3 to TRBJ1-4; TRBD1 matches at 9 bases. Looked up from germline, CDR1 is ENHRY and CDR2 is SYGVKD. The CDR3 is made up of 17 amino acids. J gave up 7 bases and V 4 bases, and 13 bases lay outside the gene matches. DNA for the CDR3: TGTGCCATCAGTGTTCAATTTTCGGGACAGGGTGGTGAAAAACTGTTTTTT. Translated, it gives CAISVQFSGQGGEKLFF.

This clonotype appeared a few times. The chain carries TRBV6-5 and TRBJ2-7; D not certain. Germline V lookup: CDR1 MNHEY, CDR2 SVGAGI. This CDR3 is 8 amino acids long. Deletions cut 10 bases from V and 7 bases from J, with 5 bases between. CDR3 sequence: CATGEQYF. CDR3 DNA sequence: TGTGCCACGGGTGAGCAGTACTTC.

This rearrangement joins TRBV18 to TRBJ2-7, with TRBD1 matching over 10 bases. The V gene end was trimmed by 5 bases and the J gene end by 0 bases; junction bases not matched to a gene: 7. Germline CDR1 reads KGHSH; CDR2 reads LQKENI. There are 16 residues in the CDR3. The CDR3 bases are TGTGCCAGCTCAGGAACCGGGACAGGGGTCTCCTACGAGCAGTACTTC. Its protein product is CASSGTGTGVSYEQYF.

In this sample, this clonotype turned up a few times. V is TRBV20-1 and J is TRBJ2-3; maybe TRBD2 (6 bases). The germline gives CDR1 DFQATT, CDR2 SNEGSKA (reference sequence). This CDR3 is 16 amino acids long. V lost 1 base, J lost 6 bases, and 20 bases lay in between. In DNA, the CDR3 is TGCAGTGCTAGAGGGACGACTAGGATATTGGCGGATACGCAGTATTTT. Translating it yields CSARGTTRILADTQYF.

The chain has TRBV28 and TRBJ2-7; weak D call: TRBD2 (6 bases). The length of the CDR3 is 14 residues. CDR1 is MDHEN and CDR2 is SYDVKM in the germline V gene. With 4 bases removed from V and 2 bases from J, the gap between germline ends came to 12 bases. CDR3 sequence: CASSWREGAYEQYF. The CDR3 DNA reads as TGTGCCAGCAGTTGGAGGGAAGGAGCCTACGAGCAGTACTTC.

The chain has TRBV5-5 and TRBJ2-2; 8 nucleotides line up with TRBD1. Germline CDR1 reads SGHKS; CDR2 reads YYEKEE (reference sequence). Trimming removed 4 bases from V and 3 bases from J; junction bases left unmatched: 8. The CDR3 length is 16 residues. The CDR3 nucleotides are TGTGCCAGCAGCCGTGGACAGGGAGCGTACACCGGGGAGCTGTTTTTT. Amino acid sequence: CASSRGQGAYTGELFF. Complete variable domain (other parts from reference TRBV5-5 and TRBJ2-2): DAGVTQSPTHLIKTRGQQVTLRCSPISGHKSVSWYQQVLGQGPQFIFQYYEKEERGRGNFPDRFSARQFPNYSSELNVNALLLGDSALYLCASSRGQGAYTGELFFGEGSRLTVL.

This clonotype has just a few counts. This chain links TRBV11-2 with TRBJ2-1; TRBD2 aligns across 7 bases. Germline V gives CDR1 SGHAT, CDR2 FQNNGV. The CDR3 sequence is 16 residues long. V lost 6 bases to trimming and J lost 1 base; unmatched junction nucleotides: 9. DNA of the CDR3: TGTGCCAGCAGGATATGGGGACTAAAGTCCTACAATGAGCAGTTCTTC. This gives the protein CASRIWGLKSYNEQFF.

The rearrangement joins TRBV12-3 or TRBV12-4 to TRBJ1-4, with TRBD1 as a possible D gene (5 bases). Trimming left V 6 bases short and J 8 bases short, with 16 bases between. The CDR3 runs to 14 residues. The DNA for the CDR3 is TGTGCCAGCAGCCCGGGACTGAAGGAGGAAAAACTGTTTTTT. The encoded protein is CASSPGLKEEKLFF.

The chain links TRBV10-3 to TRBJ2-1, with TRBD2 identical over 7 bases. Unmatched junction bases numbered 10, after V lost 4 bases and J lost 10 bases. This CDR3 has 14 residues. Germline V gene data show CDR1 as ENHRY and CDR2 as SYGVKD. Here the CDR3 DNA reads TGTGCCATCAGTGCGACGGGAGGCACGGGCGAGCAGTTCTTC. Translating it yields CAISATGGTGEQFF.